This T cell receptor (beta chain) derives from a study of T cell repertoires in cytomegalovirus infection. On the study more broadly: A matching HLA type, together with CMV infection, was signaled by public TCR beta signatures.

One entry per CDR3 protein results from TCRdb running MiXCR on the reads. The profile shows about 360,000 distinct CDR3 sequences, around 18% of them singletons. This clonotype appeared many times. V was trimmed by 0 bases and J by 1 base, leaving 13 bases between them. The germline CDR1 and CDR2 sequences are ENHRY and SYGVKD. This CDR3 contains 17 residues. The receptor's source is a human donor in good health (CMV status not recorded). Some clones in this sample may be carry-over from other donors' samples. This chain uses TRBV10-3 with TRBJ2-1; a possible D gene is TRBD1 (5 bases). The sample was PBMCs. CDR3 protein: CAISESGGHLSYNEQFF. The CDR3 DNA reads as TGTGCCATCAGTGAGTCCGGCGGACACCTTTCCTACAATGAGCAGTTCTTC.